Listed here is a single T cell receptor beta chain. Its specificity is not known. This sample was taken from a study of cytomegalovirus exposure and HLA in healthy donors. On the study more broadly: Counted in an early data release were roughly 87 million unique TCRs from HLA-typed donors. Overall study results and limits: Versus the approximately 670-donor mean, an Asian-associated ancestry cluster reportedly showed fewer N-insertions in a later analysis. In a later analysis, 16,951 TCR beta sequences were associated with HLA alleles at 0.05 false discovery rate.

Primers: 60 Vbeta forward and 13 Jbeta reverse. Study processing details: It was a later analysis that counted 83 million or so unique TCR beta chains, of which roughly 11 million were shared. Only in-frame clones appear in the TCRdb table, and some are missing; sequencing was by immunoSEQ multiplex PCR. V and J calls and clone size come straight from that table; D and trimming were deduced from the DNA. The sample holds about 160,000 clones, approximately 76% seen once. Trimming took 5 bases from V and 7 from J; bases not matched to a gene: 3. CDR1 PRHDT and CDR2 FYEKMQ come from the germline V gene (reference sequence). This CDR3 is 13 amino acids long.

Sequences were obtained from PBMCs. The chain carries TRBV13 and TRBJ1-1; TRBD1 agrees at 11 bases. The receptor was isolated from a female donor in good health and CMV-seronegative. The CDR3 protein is CASSQGTGGEAFF. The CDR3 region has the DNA TGTGCCAGCAGCCAGGGGACAGGGGGTGAAGCTTTCTTT.